A single sample gave rise to the 20 T cell receptor beta chains below, sequenced in a study of T cells in Graves' hyperthyroidism and ophthalmopathy (dated by TCRdb to between 2019 and 2020). Libraries came from multiplex PCR. The reads were generated on an Illumina HiSeq 2000. TCR beta CDR3 regions were amplified from RNA transcripts. The TCR CDR3 was subjected to a first round of RT-PCR using the HTBI primer set and the Qiagen OneStep RT-PCR kit. TCRdb trimmed the raw reads at Q25, called clones with MiXCR and kept productive beta chains. Rows matching on CDR3 protein sequence are summarized as one entry with the most common DNA and genes. The sample data list fewer than 450,000 distinct CDR3 sequences, and approximately 16% of these were observed just once. The ten largest clonotypes hold approximately 19% of the sample. Sequencing used blood. These receptors were obtained from a woman aged 60-75 years with Graves' ophthalmopathy.

This clonotype was counted only a few times. The rearrangement links TRBV29-1 to TRBJ2-3, with TRBD2 matching over 13 bases. Germline-derived CDR1 and CDR2 are SQVTM and ANQGSEA. J lost 2 bases, V lost 7 bases, and 12 bases had no gene match. The CDR3 sequence is 17 residues long. The CDR3 DNA sequence: TGCAGCGCCGAACTAGCGGGAGGGCCCGGGCACACAGATACGCAGTATTTT. It specifies CSAELAGGPGHTDTQYF.

The sample holds many counts of this clonotype. The chain recombines TRBV20-1 with TRBJ2-1, with TRBD2 matching over 10 bases. Germline V CDR1 and CDR2: DFQATT, SNEGSKA (reference sequence). The V segment lost 1 base and the J segment 8 bases; nucleotides outside the gene matches: 8. This CDR3 is 15 amino acids long. The CDR3 bases are TGCAGTGCTAGAGGGGTACTAGCGGGATTCGATGAGCAGTTCTTC. Translation: CSARGVLAGFDEQFF.

The genes are TRBV20-1 and TRBJ1-5; TRBD1 matches 12 bases. This CDR3 has 15 amino acids. V shed 6 bases, J shed 6 bases, and the junction held 9 bases outside the gene matches. CDR1 and CDR2 (germline): DFQATT, SNEGSKA (reference sequence). As DNA, the CDR3 is TGCAGTGCATTAACCGGGACAGGGGGCTTTCAGCCCCAGCATTTT. Its protein product is CSALTGTGGFQPQHF.

J is TRBJ2-7 and V is TRBV20-1; possible D gene TRBD2, 5 bases. The CDR3 has 17 amino acids. Germline V CDR1 and CDR2: DFQATT, SNEGSKA (reference sequence). V was cut by 0 bases and J by 0 bases, with 18 bases left in between. This CDR3 is CSARDERERRISYEQYF. CDR3 in DNA: TGCAGTGCTAGAGATGAAAGGGAGCGGAGAATCTCCTACGAGCAGTACTTC.

This clonotype was picked up many times. The rearrangement joins TRBV28 to TRBJ2-3; TRBD2 aligns across 14 bases. Germline loops: CDR1 MDHEN, CDR2 SYDVKM. This CDR3 region has 18 residues. Losses at the gene ends were 6 bases for V and 1 base for J; bases not matched to a gene: 9. CDR3 coding DNA: TGTGCCAGCAGGACCGGGACTAGCGGGAGACCCCGCACAGATACGCAGTATTTT. Translating it yields CASRTGTSGRPRTDTQYF.

This clonotype was seen only a few times. The chain has TRBV19 and TRBJ2-3; D is perhaps TRBD2 (6 bases). Germline-derived CDR1 and CDR2 are LNHDA and SQIVND (reference sequence). The CDR3 is 17 amino acids. V lost 5 bases, J lost 2 bases, and 20 bases lay in between. CDR3 protein: CASSPWDFRKNTDTQYF. The CDR3 DNA sequence: TGTGCCAGTAGTCCCTGGGACTTTCGGAAAAACACAGATACGCAGTATTTT.

V and J are TRBV27 and TRBJ2-5, with D maybe TRBD2 (6 bases). V lost 5 bases and J 5 bases, leaving 15 bases between the germline ends. Germline V gene sequence: CDR1 MNHEY, CDR2 SMNVEV (reference sequence). The CDR3 is made up of 14 amino acids. This chain's CDR3 is CASSPTSLSETQYF. The CDR3 DNA reads as TGTGCCAGCAGTCCGACTAGTTTGTCGGAGACCCAGTACTTC.

This clonotype was picked up many times. The V and J genes are TRBV18 and TRBJ2-1; D remains ambiguous. Germline lookup yields CDR1 KGHSH and CDR2 LQKENI. V was cut by 2 bases and J by 8 bases, with 4 bases left in between. CDR3 length: 11 residues. In DNA, the CDR3 is TGTGCCAGCTCACCAGCGGATGAGCAGTTCTTC. Translated: CASSPADEQFF.

This clonotype showed up many times. The rearrangement joins TRBV6-1 to TRBJ2-1; a weak D match, TRBD2 (6 bases). Trimming took off 3 bases at V and 3 bases at J, with 15 bases between the two ends. Germline-derived CDR1 and CDR2 are MNHNS and SASEGT. The CDR3 has 16 amino acids. CDR3 loop: CASSDSPSANYNEQFF. The CDR3 DNA sequence: TGTGCCAGCAGTGATTCTCCTAGCGCCAACTACAATGAGCAGTTCTTC.

The chain couples TRBV7-9 to TRBJ2-1, with 9 positions matching TRBD1. Unmatched junction bases numbered 11, after V lost 6 bases and J lost 5 bases. The CDR3 spans 16 residues. Germline V gene sequence: CDR1 SEHNR, CDR2 FQNEAQ (reference sequence). CDR3 protein: CASSPSTGGRNNEQFF. The CDR3 DNA is TGTGCCAGCAGTCCGTCGACAGGGGGGAGGAACAATGAGCAGTTCTTC.

This clonotype was recorded many times. The rearrangement links TRBV6-1 to TRBJ2-1; no firm D call. Between the trimmed V and J ends, which lost 0 bases and 7 bases, there was a span of 13 bases. Per germline, CDR1 MNHNS and CDR2 SASEGT. The CDR3 loop spans 15 amino acids. Here the CDR3 DNA reads TGTGCCAGCAGTGAAGCATTGGGGTCCGGGAATGAGCAGTTCTTC. It yields the protein CASSEALGSGNEQFF.

The chain uses TRBV6-2 or TRBV6-3 and TRBJ1-5; D call uncertain. V dropped 4 bases and J dropped 3 bases, with 10 bases sitting between them. Germline V gene lookup returns CDR1 MNHEY and CDR2 SVGEGT. This CDR3 region has 14 residues. CDR3 region: CASSWAADNQPQHF. CDR3 nucleotides: TGTGCCAGCAGTTGGGCTGCGGACAATCAGCCCCAGCATTTT.

This clonotype was counted many times. DNA for the CDR3: TGTGCCAGCAACGGAGGGGGGAATGAGCAGTTCTTC. Encoded protein: CASNGGGNEQFF. The chain is built from TRBV28 and TRBJ2-1; D is perhaps TRBD1 or TRBD2 (6 bases each). The CDR3 has 12 residues. Germline lookup yields CDR1 MDHEN and CDR2 SYDVKM. V gave up 7 bases and J gave up 7 bases, with 11 bases separating them.

The sample holds many counts of this clonotype. The J gene is TRBJ2-4, the V gene TRBV12-3 or TRBV12-4; no reliable D call. This CDR3 contains 15 residues. The V and J ends lost 3 bases and 3 bases respectively, with 12 bases between them. The CDR3 here is CASSLASVSKNIQYF. The CDR3 DNA follows: TGTGCCAGCAGTTTGGCTTCGGTCAGCAAAAACATTCAGTACTTC.

This clonotype occurred a few times. The V call is TRBV6-1, the J call TRBJ2-7; D is undetermined. CDR3 size: 14 residues. Germline V gene lookup returns CDR1 MNHNS and CDR2 SASEGT. The V end was cut by 4 bases, the J end by 1 base, with 11 bases between. CDR3 nucleotide sequence: TGTGCCAGCAGTGGTACAGCAATTTCCTACGAGCAGTACTTC. It encodes CASSGTAISYEQYF.

The chain uses TRBV20-1 and TRBJ2-1; the match to TRBD2 covers 13 bases. Germline assignment: CDR1 DFQATT and CDR2 SNEGSKA (reference sequence). Trimming at V came to 0 bases and at J to 7 bases, leaving 3 bases not matched to a gene. This CDR3 comprises 15 residues. The CDR3 here is CSARDGLAGVNEQFF. The DNA for the CDR3 is TGCAGTGCTAGAGACGGACTAGCGGGAGTTAATGAGCAGTTCTTC.

The chain is built from TRBV7-2 and TRBJ2-3; possibly TRBD1 for D (6 bases). The germline V gene has CDR1 SGHTA and CDR2 FQGNSA. The CDR3 spans 15 residues. V lost 1 base, J lost 4 bases, and 12 bases lay in between. The CDR3: CASSLDREGADTQYF. In DNA form, the CDR3 reads TGTGCCAGCAGCTTAGACAGGGAAGGGGCAGATACGCAGTATTTT.

This clonotype was counted many times. V and J are TRBV3-1 and TRBJ2-5; D possibly corresponds to TRBD1 (6 bases). In germline, CDR1 is LGHDT, CDR2 YNNKEL (reference sequence). The CDR3 spans 16 residues. Trimming pared 3 bases from V and 2 bases from J, leaving 16 bases between. Here the CDR3 reads CASSQGSGTPQETQYF. DNA for the CDR3: TGTGCCAGCAGCCAGGGTTCCGGGACACCTCAAGAGACCCAGTACTTC.

In this sample, this clonotype turned up many times. The gene calls are TRBV7-2 and TRBJ2-3; 10 bases line up with TRBD2. J lost 7 bases, V lost 3 bases, and 7 bases had no gene match. This CDR3 contains 15 residues. CDR1 is SGHTA and CDR2 is FQGNSA in the germline V gene. CDR3 residues: CASSLSSGSGNTQYF. The DNA of the CDR3 is TGTGCCAGCAGCTTGTCTAGCGGGAGTGGAAATACGCAGTATTTT.

In this sample, this clonotype turned up many times. The rearrangement links TRBV3-1 to TRBJ1-1, with D unresolved. CDR3 length equals 15 residues. The V gene's germline CDR1 is LGHDT and CDR2 YNNKEL (reference sequence). Deletions cut 0 bases from V and 0 bases from J, with 8 bases between. The CDR3 DNA is TGTGCCAGCAGCCAAGATGGTAAGTTGAACACTGAAGCTTTCTTT. It translates to CASSQDGKLNTEAFF.